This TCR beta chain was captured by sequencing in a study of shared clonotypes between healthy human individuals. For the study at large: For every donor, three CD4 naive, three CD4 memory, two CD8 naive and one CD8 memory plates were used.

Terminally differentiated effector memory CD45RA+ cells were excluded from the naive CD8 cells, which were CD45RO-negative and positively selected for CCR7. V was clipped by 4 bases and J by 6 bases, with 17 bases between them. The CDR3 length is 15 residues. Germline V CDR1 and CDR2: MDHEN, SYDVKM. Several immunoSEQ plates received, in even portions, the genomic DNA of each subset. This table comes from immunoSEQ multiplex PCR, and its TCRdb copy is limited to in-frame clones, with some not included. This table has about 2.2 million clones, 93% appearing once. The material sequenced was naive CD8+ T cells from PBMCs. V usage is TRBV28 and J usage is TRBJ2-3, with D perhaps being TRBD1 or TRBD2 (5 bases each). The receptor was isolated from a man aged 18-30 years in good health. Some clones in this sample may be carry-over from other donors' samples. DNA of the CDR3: TGTGCCAGCAGTTCGGGGTCAGCCCGACAGGATACGCAGTATTTT. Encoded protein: CASSSGSARQDTQYF.